This T cell receptor (beta chain) was sequenced in a study of CD8 T cells in ankylosing spondylitis. Study-level points and caveats: Disease-associated clonotypes exhibited CD8+ identity and were relatively infrequent in peripheral blood.

TCRdb re-called the 5' RACE reads with MiXCR, one entry per CDR3 protein. The sample lists about 270,000 distinct CDR3 sequences, roughly 32% occurring once. On this clonotype itself: The antigen is not known.

J lost 2 bases, V lost 0 bases, and 1 base had no gene match. The CDR3 contains 15 residues. CDR1 and CDR2 from the germline V gene are LGHNA and YNFKEQ. The clonotype comes from a male donor with ankylosing spondylitis or in good health (not recorded which). The specimen was blood, either unsorted or a sorted T cell fraction (not recorded which). The chain employs TRBV4-2 and TRBJ2-7; 10 nucleotides agree with TRBD2. The CDR3 region is CASSQESGGAYEQYF. CDR3 sequence (DNA): TGTGCCAGCAGCCAAGAGAGCGGGGGGGCCTACGAGCAGTACTTC.